These 30 T cell receptor beta chains were all obtained from the same sample, sequenced in a study of T cells after yellow fever vaccination. One entry per CDR3 protein results from TCRdb running MiXCR on the 5' RACE reads. The sample lists some 340,000 distinct CDR3 sequences; about 10% were seen once. The sequencing here drew on CD4+ T cells sorted from PBMCs, taken 45 days after the yellow fever booster vaccination. All receptors come from a man aged 18 to 35 who received the YFV17D yellow fever vaccine.

This clonotype was seen a handful of times. The V and J genes are TRBV5-1 and TRBJ2-3; D may match TRBD1 or TRBD2 (5 bases each). With 4 bases removed from V and 3 bases from J, the gap between germline ends came to 9 bases. The germline V gene encodes CDR1 SGHRS and CDR2 YFSETQ. The CDR3 has 13 amino acids. CDR3 in DNA: TGCGCCAGCAGCACTGGGGGTACAGATACGCAGTATTTT. It codes for CASSTGGTDTQYF.

The genes are TRBV28 and TRBJ2-7, with D possibly being TRBD2 (6 bases). Trimming took 5 bases from V and 7 from J, leaving 15 bases between them. CDR1 is MDHEN, CDR2 SYDVKM, per germline. The CDR3 spans 13 residues. The CDR3 sequence: CASSGGTFPEQYV. CDR3 coding DNA: TGTGCCAGCAGTGGAGGGACTTTCCCAGAGCAGTACGTC.

The chain couples TRBV20-1 to TRBJ2-4; tentative D call: TRBD1 (5 bases). In germline, CDR1 is DFQATT, CDR2 SNEGSKA (reference sequence). V shed 6 bases and J shed 4 bases, with 16 bases lying between them. This CDR3 has 14 amino acids. Written as DNA, the CDR3 is TGCAGTGCCAGGGCCGTCATGGGGAAAAACATTCAGTACTTC. It encodes CSARAVMGKNIQYF.

The chain combines TRBV27 with TRBJ2-3; D unresolved. The CDR3 consists of 14 residues. The ends were cut back, 2 bases at V and 1 base at J, with 7 bases in the middle. The germline V gene encodes CDR1 MNHEY and CDR2 SMNVEV (reference sequence). The CDR3 protein is CASSLTACTDTQYF. In DNA form, the CDR3 reads TGTGCCAGCAGTTTAACAGCCTGCACAGATACGCAGTATTTT.

The V gene is TRBV4-2, the J gene TRBJ2-1; the match to TRBD2 covers 7 bases. CDR1 LGHNA and CDR2 YNFKEQ come from the germline V gene. The CDR3 is 16 amino acids. The V and J ends lost 3 bases and 4 bases, in that order; junction bases with no gene match: 9. Here the CDR3 reads CASSQTSGAKYNEQFF. DNA for the CDR3: TGTGCCAGCAGCCAGACAAGCGGGGCTAAGTACAATGAGCAGTTCTTC.

This clonotype has a count of ten or more. The chain is built from TRBV7-2 and TRBJ2-5; D unclear. Germline V CDR1 and CDR2: SGHTA, FQGNSA. Trimming pared 11 bases from V and 3 bases from J, leaving 10 bases between. The length of the CDR3 is 11 residues. Here the CDR3 reads CASSAEETQYF. The CDR3 region has the DNA TGTGCCTCCTCTGCGGAAGAGACCCAGTACTTC.

This clonotype was seen only a few times. This chain connects TRBV10-2 to TRBJ2-5, with a tentative D call TRBD2 (6 bases). V lost 10 bases, J lost 4 bases, and 19 bases lay in between. The CDR3 spans 14 residues. Germline V gives CDR1 WSHSY, CDR2 SAAADI. The CDR3 protein is CATAYDGGRETQYF. In DNA form, the CDR3 reads TGCGCCACCGCGTATGACGGGGGACGAGAGACCCAGTACTTC.

This clonotype has ten or more counts. The rearrangement links TRBV6-4 to TRBJ1-6; D possibly corresponds to TRBD1 (5 bases). Looked up from germline, CDR1 is MRHNA and CDR2 is SNTAGT. The CDR3 runs to 13 residues. Trimming stripped 2 bases from V and 6 bases from J, with 5 bases between. The CDR3 reads CASSDRGNSPLHF. The CDR3 coding sequence is TGTGCCAGCAGTGACAGGGGTAATTCACCCCTCCACTTT.

The V gene is TRBV4-2, the J gene TRBJ2-3; no reliable D call. Trimming took off 2 bases at V and 5 bases at J, with 11 bases between the two ends. Germline CDR1 reads LGHNA; CDR2 reads YNFKEQ. This CDR3 comprises 14 residues. The CDR3 coding sequence is TGTGCCAGCAGCCAACCTTCCCTAGGAGATACGCAGTATTTT. Its translation is CASSQPSLGDTQYF.

This clonotype was counted only a few times. V gene TRBV7-3 combines with J gene TRBJ1-1; D unresolved. The germline V gene encodes CDR1 SGHTA and CDR2 FQGTGA. The length of the CDR3 is 13 residues. The ends were cut back, 1 base at V and 5 bases at J, with 8 bases in the middle. In DNA, the CDR3 is TGTGCCAGCAGCTTAAGTGGGTGGACTGAAGCTTTCTTT. The encoded protein is CASSLSGWTEAFF.

J is TRBJ2-3 and V is TRBV5-8, with D uncertain. Per the germline V gene, CDR1 is SGHTS and CDR2 is YDEGEE. V was trimmed by 5 bases and J by 2 bases, leaving 9 bases between them. The CDR3 sequence is 13 residues long. CDR3 protein: CASRPAVTDTQYF. The DNA for the CDR3 is TGTGCCAGCAGGCCCGCCGTCACAGATACGCAGTATTTT.

This clonotype showed up just a few times. The CDR3 nucleotides read TGTGCCAGCAGCCCGCTTACTAGCGGGGGTGACACCGGGGAGCTGTTTTTT. Translating gives CASSPLTSGGDTGELFF. The V call is TRBV14, the J call TRBJ2-2; 11 bases line up with TRBD2. The J segment lost 3 bases and the V segment lost 4 bases, leaving 7 bases of the junction unmatched. This CDR3 has 17 residues. Looked up from germline, CDR1 is SGHDN and CDR2 is FVKESK.

Regarding this clonotype: One end of the junction fails to match germline, which may point to a read error. The chain couples TRBV7-3 to TRBJ2-2, with 9 bases aligning to TRBD2. From germline, CDR1 is SGHTA and CDR2 FQGTGA. There are 14 residues in the CDR3. CDR3 sequence: CASSSAGGPGEMFF. The DNA for the CDR3 is TGTGCCAGCAGCTCCGCGGGGGGGCCCGGGGAGATGTTTTTT.

This clonotype was detected many times. This chain connects TRBV7-8 to TRBJ2-6; unclear D gene. This CDR3 has 15 residues. In germline, CDR1 is SGHVS, CDR2 FQNEAQ. V lost 3 bases, J lost 4 bases, and 10 bases lay in between. The DNA of the CDR3 is TGTGCCAGCAGCTTCGGCGCATCCGGGGCCAACGTCCTGACTTTC. Protein product: CASSFGASGANVLTF. The complete variable domain, with remaining parts taken from reference TRBV7-8 and TRBJ2-6, reads GAGVSQSPRYKVAKRGQDVALRCDPISGHVSLFWYQQALGQGPEFLTYFQNEAQLDKSGLPSDRFFAERPEGSVSTLKIQRTQQEDSAVYLCASSFGASGANVLTFGAGSRLTVL.

The table lists this clonotype with a few counts. This sequence joins TRBV7-2 and TRBJ1-4; TRBD1 is a possible D gene (6 bases). Trimming left V 5 bases short and J 0 bases short, with 13 bases between. This CDR3 has 16 residues. Looked up from germline, CDR1 is SGHTA and CDR2 is FQGNSA. CDR3 sequence (DNA): TGTGCCAGCAGCCGCGCCTACAGGGCAACTAATGAAAAACTGTTTTTT. Its protein is CASSRAYRATNEKLFF.

The rearrangement links TRBV12-3 or TRBV12-4 to TRBJ1-6; unclear D gene. Between the trimmed V and J ends, which lost 0 bases and 8 bases, there was a span of 5 bases. The CDR3 has 13 amino acids. DNA for the CDR3: TGTGCCAGCAGTTTAGCCTGGGATTCACCCCTCCACTTT. Its protein product is CASSLAWDSPLHF.

CDR3 nucleotides: TGCAGTGCTAGGCAACAGGGGCGAAGCTACAATGAGCAGTTCTTC. It is translated as CSARQQGRSYNEQFF. The rearrangement uses TRBV20-1 and TRBJ2-1; 7 bases are a match to TRBD1. CDR1 and CDR2 (germline): DFQATT, SNEGSKA (reference sequence). The CDR3 extends over 15 amino acids. Trimming took 3 bases from V and 3 from J; bases not matched to a gene: 8.

The gene calls are TRBV24-1 and TRBJ2-6; 8 positions match TRBD1. The CDR3 totals 15 residues. CDR1 and CDR2 (germline): KGHDR, SFDVKD. With V trimmed by 4 bases and J by 8 bases, 6 bases remained unmatched. Here the CDR3 reads CATSEPGQGSNVLTF. CDR3 DNA sequence: TGTGCCACCAGTGAGCCCGGACAGGGATCCAACGTCCTGACTTTC.

J is TRBJ2-2 and V is TRBV7-9; no definite D call. CDR1 SEHNR and CDR2 FQNEAQ come from the germline V gene (reference sequence). The CDR3 sequence is 13 residues long. Trimming took 8 bases from V and 1 from J, leaving 8 bases between them. The CDR3 reads CASQFQNTGELFF. CDR3 sequence (DNA): TGTGCCAGCCAATTCCAGAACACCGGGGAGCTGTTTTTT.

This clonotype has a count of ten or more. The V call is TRBV20-1, the J call TRBJ1-5; D is perhaps TRBD1 (6 bases). Trimming cost V 4 bases and J 4 bases, with 11 bases left between them. CDR1 is DFQATT and CDR2 is SNEGSKA in the germline V gene (reference sequence). CDR3 length: 13 amino acids. CDR3 coding DNA: TGCAGTGCTATTCGACAGGTTAATCAGCCCCAGCATTTT. Its translation: CSAIRQVNQPQHF.

The table lists this clonotype with a few counts. The V call is TRBV5-1, the J call TRBJ1-1; D not certain. The CDR3 has 15 amino acids. Trimming stripped 0 bases from V and 1 base from J, with 10 bases between. CDR1 and CDR2 from the germline V gene are SGHRS and YFSETQ. DNA for the CDR3: TGCGCCAGCAGCTTGGAGTCAGCCGGGAACACTGAAGCTTTCTTT. Translated, it gives CASSLESAGNTEAFF.

This clonotype was recorded at least ten times. One end of the junction varies from germline; a read error may be responsible. This chain joins TRBV7-7 and TRBJ2-5, with 10 bases lining up with TRBD2. CDR1 and CDR2 from the germline V gene are SSHAT and FNYEAQ (reference sequence). The CDR3 extends over 14 amino acids. DNA of the CDR3: TGTGCTAGCAGCTCCACTAGCGGGGAAGAGACCCAGTACTTC. Translated, it gives CASSSTSGEETQYF.

A few counts support this clonotype. The rearrangement links TRBV12-3 or TRBV12-4 to TRBJ1-6, with D possibly TRBD1 on 5 matching bases. CDR3 size: 13 residues. Trimming removed 3 bases from V and 8 bases from J, with 8 bases in between. The CDR3 DNA reads TGTGCCAGCAGTTTTGGGGGGTATTCACCCCTCCACTTT. This codes for CASSFGGYSPLHF.

This clonotype turned up a few times. The rearrangement links TRBV4-1 to TRBJ2-1; 9 nucleotides line up with TRBD2. Trimming removed 3 bases from V and 6 bases from J; junction bases left unmatched: 9. This CDR3 spans 16 amino acids. Germline V CDR1 and CDR2: MGHRA, YSYEKL. Here the CDR3 DNA reads TGCGCCAGCAGCCAGAAAGGGTCGCGGGGGGGCAATGAGCAGTTCTTC. Protein product: CASSQKGSRGGNEQFF.

The rearrangement links TRBV3-1 to TRBJ1-6, with TRBD1 matching 7 bases. The CDR3 length is 14 residues. Germline CDR1 and CDR2: LGHDT and YNNKEL (reference sequence). Trimming took 8 bases from V and 11 from J; bases not matched to a gene: 12. The CDR3 region has the DNA TGTGCCAGCGGCCGACAGGGTGCTGTTACACCCCTCCACTTT. Protein: CASGRQGAVTPLHF.

This clonotype was recorded many times. The chain joins TRBV5-5 to TRBJ2-3; TRBD2 matches 11 bases. Per the germline V gene, CDR1 is SGHKS and CDR2 is YYEKEE (reference sequence). The trim removed 5 bases at V and 6 bases at J, leaving 8 bases unmatched. This CDR3 has 15 residues. The CDR3 region is CASRNPTSGADTQYF. For the CDR3, the DNA is TGTGCCAGCAGAAACCCGACTAGCGGGGCCGATACGCAGTATTTT.

This clonotype was recorded a few times. The chain employs TRBV7-9 and TRBJ1-2, with D tentatively TRBD1 (5 bases). This CDR3 contains 15 residues. Germline CDR1 and CDR2: SEHNR and FQNEAQ (reference sequence). V was clipped by 2 bases and J by 5 bases, with 15 bases between them. In DNA form, the CDR3 reads TGTGCCAGCAGCTTATGGGACGGGTCAGAATATGGCTACACCTTC. Protein product: CASSLWDGSEYGYTF.

This clonotype has more than one count but fewer than ten. V gene TRBV20-1 combines with J gene TRBJ2-6, with D possibly called TRBD1 or TRBD2 (6 bases each). V lost 1 base to trimming and J lost 12 bases, with 25 bases between them. The CDR3 has 17 residues. Germline CDR1 reads DFQATT; CDR2 reads SNEGSKA (reference sequence). CDR3: CSARGVPGTEGGGVLTF. CDR3 coding DNA: TGCAGTGCTAGAGGGGTACCGGGAACAGAGGGGGGAGGCGTCCTGACTTTC.

This clonotype was counted between two and nine times. The chain couples TRBV19 to TRBJ2-5; no clear D gene. Germline loops: CDR1 LNHDA, CDR2 SQIVND (reference sequence). V was clipped by 5 bases and J by 1 base, with 11 bases between them. The length of the CDR3 is 14 residues. The chain's CDR3 is CASSHPLRQETQYF. The CDR3, as DNA: TGTGCCAGTAGTCACCCACTCCGCCAAGAGACCCAGTACTTC.

The genes are TRBV19 and TRBJ1-2; D gene uncertain. CDR1 is LNHDA and CDR2 is SQIVND in the germline V gene (reference sequence). CDR3 length equals 14 residues. V lost 7 bases and J lost 13, with 25 bases in between. In nucleotides, the CDR3 is TGTGCCAGTACCGATTTAGGGCAGTCCGATAGATGCACCTTC. It encodes CASTDLGQSDRCTF.